This T cell receptor (beta chain) was captured by sequencing in a study of cytomegalovirus exposure and HLA in healthy donors (dated by TCRdb to between 2016 and 2019). Regarding the research as a whole: An earlier analysis of more than 550 of the donors reported over 250 Gb of sequence data and 117 million unique TCR beta sequences obtained from approximately 180 million T cells. Approximately 300 gigabases of sequencing data and 75 million to 85 million unique TCR sequences made up an early release that covered some 640 HLA-typed donors. The genetic ancestry cluster associated with self-reported Caucasian donors included 81% of the roughly 400 genotyped donors. The study aimed to test whether signatures of past pathogen exposure could be identified by cataloging public T cell receptors. The T cell repertoires of several hundred subjects were profiled by immunosequencing and related to cytomegalovirus serostatus. Besides the first cohort of roughly 640 subjects, a separate validation cohort made up of 120 different subjects was used. To predict cytomegalovirus infection status, the study combined high-throughput TCR immunosequencing, statistical association of individual TCRs with disease status, and machine learning. To study patterns of TCR occurrence, a later analysis re-analyzed previously published TCR beta repertoires from several hundred donors and added high-resolution HLA genotyping. The later analysis used no new phenotypic data to find candidate immune exposures, relying instead on TCR beta sequences and their occurrence across donors. An earlier analysis of several hundred of the donors used high-throughput TCR beta sequencing to judge whether each TCR beta V gene segment behaved as functional or pseudogenic. Donor age, sex, ethnicity and CMV serostatus were compiled together with the repertoire data. A later genetic analysis took genome-wide SNP genotypes for about 65% of the 666 donors and used that subset as a discovery cohort. Every repertoire in the discovery cohort had been generated on one and the same sequencing platform. HLA typing included class I and class II loci at four-digit resolution. Typing coverage differed by locus: A, B, C, DRB1 and DQB1 were typed in roughly 620-640 donors, DQA1 in approximately 520, DPA1 in around 600, and DPB1 in 472. Five DR-DQ haplotypes were handled as single units for association and clustering, since linkage in the cohort was strong. Among 300 to 500 genotyped donors of the cohort, an average of approximately 240,000 unique TCR beta nucleotide sequences was sequenced per donor, of which roughly 17% were non-productive. Results and caveats for the whole study, not just this receptor: An association between a missense DCLRE1C variant and V-gene and J-gene trimming of TCR beta chains was found in a later genetic analysis and replicated in an independent cohort. Across donors, most TCR sequences were observed very rarely, whereas some public TCRs were present in many individuals. According to a later analysis, parvovirus B19, influenza, CMV and Epstein-Barr virus appeared linked to several top co-occurrence clusters. Because counts were too low, 15 to 20 rarely observed V segments, including chromosome 9 orphons, were excluded from the earlier analysis of roughly 580 of the donors. Because HLA typing was unavailable for some donors at each locus, only the typed subset was used in association tests. A group of highly shared sequence variants was considered likely to be a technical artifact of the sequencing pipeline. In vitro tests confirmed that three of the cytomegalovirus-associated TCR beta chains recognize cytomegalovirus antigens. Specific HLA alleles were associated with over 15,000 TCR beta sequences at a false discovery rate of 0.05 in a later analysis. Broadly in line with IMGT annotations, most TCR beta V segments showed up in productive rearrangements about 87% or about 30% of the time in an earlier analysis of about 500 of the donors. In a later genetic analysis, fewer N-insertions in productive TCRs were reported among donors in an Asian-associated ancestry cluster than the approximately 710-donor mean. Presence/absence analyses assumed roughly uniform sequencing depth across donors, an assumption that may not hold. A later analysis found that most CMV-associated TCR beta chains appeared HLA-restricted, with HLA associations seemingly driven largely by CMV exposure. A later analysis found that TCR association rates varied across HLA loci, with DRB1 alleles showing the most associated TCRs and HLA-C alleles the fewest. Immune exposure information for the cohort was limited to CMV serostatus. The study listed 150 to 200 TCR beta chains as associated with cytomegalovirus. Correlated functional status among segregating V segments might reflect linkage disequilibrium, but an unknown experimental factor could not be ruled out. It was suggested by the authors that the approach could potentially be generalized to other disease states and immunological phenotypes. This cohort had only TCR beta chains sequenced, and the lack of alpha or paired-chain data limited which features could be detected. Some IMGT-functional V segments, including TRBV6-2 and TRBV6-3, could not be distinguished by the 87-base-pair reads and were therefore excluded. When HLA alleles, especially DR and DQ, strongly co-occurred, attributing TCR associations to individual alleles was difficult. A further reported finding was that TCR beta sequences accurately predicted the HLA-A and HLA-B alleles for most subjects in the first cohort. In a later analysis, HLA-associated TCR beta chains showed more clonal expansion and lower generation probabilities than non-associated chains that were equally common. The classifier was reported to diagnose cytomegalovirus status with high specificity and sensitivity in both the original and validation cohorts.

The library came from the immunoSEQ multiplex PCR assay. For the multiplex PCR, a mixture combining 60 forward primers for TCR Vbeta segments and 13 reverse primers for TCR Jbeta segments was used. The CDR3 region of rearranged TCR beta genes was amplified from genomic DNA by a multiplex PCR assay. The amplified TCR beta libraries were sequenced on the Illumina HiSeq System as 87-base-pair reads. The paper's processing steps were these. In a later analysis, some 80 million unique TCR beta chains were counted across the 650 to 750 repertoires, and around 11 million of these chains were shared by at least two donors. A nearest-neighbor algorithm error-corrected the raw reads and collapsed the reads into unique sequences, merging closely related sequences to remove PCR and sequencing errors. Alignment of CDR3 sequences to IMGT reference sequences was used to assign V, D and J gene segments. For a sequence to be retained, a match of at least six nucleotides to both a V gene segment and a J gene segment was required. A rearrangement counted as productive if the CDR3 had no stop codons and remained in frame with V and J, and every other rearrangement counted as non-productive. CDR3 was defined according to IMGT convention as the region running from the second conserved V-encoded cysteine to the conserved J-encoded phenylalanine. Sequences without an unambiguous match to a single V gene segment were excluded from the earlier analysis of several hundred of the donors. An earlier analysis of 450 to 650 of the donors called V segments functional above 56.7% productive rearrangements and segregating when the between-donor standard deviation exceeded 5%. To diagnose cytomegalovirus status from the catalog of TCR beta chain sequences, a statistical classification framework was built. In a later analysis, V and J genes were assigned by comparing TCR nucleotide sequences against IMGT/GENE-DB human TR gene sequences. In a later analysis, CDR3 sequences and most-parsimonious VDJ recombination scenarios were assigned using the TCRdist pipeline. In a later analysis, each TCR beta chain was defined by its CDR3 amino acid sequence together with its V-gene family, and reads without a unique V-gene family were excluded. To address suspected cross-contamination and a sequencing artifact, a later analysis removed 592 highly shared, low-generation-probability nucleotide sequences. A later analysis calculated a clonal expansion index for each public chain from normalized within-repertoire ranks of inferred template counts. A later analysis computed generation probabilities with a VDJ recombination model fitted to out-of-frame rearrangements, and checked the results against IGoR. A later analysis scored TCR-TCR, TCR-HLA and TCR-CMV co-occurrence with hypergeometric tests, applying a repertoire-size bias correction to TCR pairs. A later analysis estimated false discovery rates by permuting HLA or CMV assignments 20 times. In a later analysis, co-occurring TCRs were grouped using DBSCAN, and TCRdist sequence similarity was added for clustering within HLA-allele-positive subsets. Co-occurrence clustering excluded repertoires with fewer than 30,000 or more than 120,000 public chains, plus five with anomalous nucleotide sharing. Not all clones reach the TCRdb copy of this immuneACCESS table, which keeps in-frame sequences only. Checked studies attribute under half of the gap to unresolved V genes and leave the rest unexplained. V, J and clone size were drawn from that table, and D and trimming were deduced from the DNA. Across this sample there are about 89,000 clones, with around two thirds seen only once. Approximately 2% of the sample comes from the top ten.

The cohort consisted of fewer than 700 healthy bone marrow donors. At the time of sampling, all cohort members were nominally healthy, though unrecorded immune exposures were likely present. The donor was CMV seronegative and was included in the group of a few hundred seronegative cohort members. A peripheral blood sample was collected from each donor, and TCR beta sequencing was performed on peripheral blood mononuclear cells. The Qiagen DNeasy Blood Extraction Kit was used to extract genomic DNA from the blood cell samples. On this clone itself: There is no known antigen for this receptor. No base quality information exists; no much larger clone differs at one position.

CDR1 and CDR2 are drawn from the germline V gene: SGHDT, YYEEEE. The CDR3 covers 16 residues, taking in both the cysteine and the phenylalanine. The sequence is cut down to CDR3 DNA, 48 bases in frame from base 1. V has 2 bases trimmed and J has 1 base trimmed; junction bases matching no gene number 5. Sequenced input: PBMCs. The rearranged chain carries TRBV5-6 and TRBJ1-5, with TRBD1 identical over 8 junction bases. This TCR derives from a male donor in good health and CMV-seronegative. CDR3 protein: CASSFATGGSNQPQHF. The DNA sequence is as follows: TGTGCCAGCAGCTTCGCCACAGGGGGAAGCAATCAGCCCCAGCATTTT. Full variable domain (CDR3 extended with the reference TRBV5-6 and TRBJ1-5 proteins): DAGVTQSPTHLIKTRGQQVTLRCSPKSGHDTVSWYQQALGQGPQFIFQYYEEEERQRGNFPDRFSGHQFPNYSSELNVNALLLGDSALYLCASSFATGGSNQPQHFGDGTRLSIL.